This T cell receptor (beta chain) was identified in a study of shared clonotypes between healthy human individuals. About the study: Per donor, three plates held CD4 naive cells, three held CD4 memory, two held CD8 naive and one held CD8 memory. General study results and limits: Among the subsets, naive ones generally showed larger estimated richness than memory ones.

The donors were adults (healthy and HIV-negative) with no recent acute infections or vaccinations. Germline CDR1 SNHLY, CDR2 FYNNEI. This CDR3 spans 15 amino acids. The junction had 3 bases not matched to a gene; V was cut back by 5 bases and J by 0 bases. A note on this clone: The antigen remains unidentified.

The method was immunoSEQ multiplex PCR; TCRdb's version includes in-frame clones alone and lacks a portion of them. The sample gives hundreds of thousands of clones, 96% of which show up once; about 0.064% is in the top ten. The TCR originated in a woman aged 25 to 39 in good health. Sequenced: naive CD4+ T cells sorted from blood. Described subset: CD45RA+ positively selected. The V gene is TRBV2, the J gene TRBJ2-7; 11 bases line up with TRBD2. In DNA, the CDR3 is TGTGCCAGCAGTTCTAGCGGGAGGAGCTCCTACGAGCAGTACTTC. This encodes CASSSSGRSSYEQYF.